Each of the 9 T cell receptor beta chains below was sequenced from the same sample in a study of early T cells in non-severe SARS-CoV-2 infection. One entry per CDR3 protein results from TCRdb running MiXCR on the 5' RACE reads. In the table there are 70,000 to 85,000 distinct CDR3 sequences, over 4% of which are singletons. The starting material was whole blood, obtained at baseline. The receptors shown here come from an adult who was a healthcare worker with PCR-confirmed SARS-CoV-2 infection or an uninfected control (not recorded which).

Ten or more counts support this clonotype. The rearrangement joins TRBV12-3 or TRBV12-4 to TRBJ1-5; 8 bases align to TRBD1. With V trimmed by 3 bases and J by 5 bases, 6 bases remained unmatched. This CDR3 spans 15 amino acids. Here the CDR3 DNA reads TGTGCCAGCAGTTTGACACAGGGGGGCCATCAGCCCCAGCATTTT. Protein sequence: CASSLTQGGHQPQHF.

The chain recombines TRBV12-3 or TRBV12-4 with TRBJ2-1; 8 bases align to TRBD1. V trimming: 10 bases; J trimming: 6 bases; junction bases outside the gene matches: 14. The CDR3 runs to 15 residues. The CDR3 DNA sequence: TGTGCCAACAGGATCGGGCAGGGGGCCTTCAATGAGCAGTTCTTC. It codes for CANRIGQGAFNEQFF.

This chain links TRBV20-1 with TRBJ2-1; 11 bases line up with TRBD1. CDR3 length: 17 amino acids. Looked up from germline, CDR1 is DFQATT and CDR2 is SNEGSKA (reference sequence). J lost 3 bases, V lost 6 bases, and 13 bases had no gene match. In DNA form, the CDR3 reads TGCAGTGCGGCCGGGACAGGGGGTCTAATAAACTACAATGAGCAGTTCTTC. This sequence encodes CSAAGTGGLINYNEQFF.

V is TRBV7-9 and J is TRBJ1-2; D uncertain. The V and J ends lost 10 bases and 5 bases respectively, with 14 bases between them. This CDR3 contains 12 residues. Per germline, CDR1 SEHNR and CDR2 FQNEAQ (reference sequence). The CDR3 DNA follows: TGTGCCACTGAACCGGTATCTTATGGCTACACCTTC. Its translation is CATEPVSYGYTF. Complete variable domain (other parts from reference TRBV7-9 and TRBJ1-2): DTGVSQNPRHKITKRGQNVTFRCDPISEHNRLYWYRQTLGQGPEFLTYFQNEAQLEKSRLLSDRFSAERPKGSFSTLEIQRTEQGDSAMYLCATEPVSYGYTFGSGTRLTVV.

This clonotype has ten or more counts. The J gene is TRBJ1-1, the V gene TRBV20-1, with D possibly TRBD1 on 5 matching bases. Per germline, CDR1 DFQATT and CDR2 SNEGSKA (reference sequence). V was pared by 1 base and J by 5 bases, with 8 bases between. The CDR3 runs to 12 residues. CDR3 bases: TGCAGTGCTAGAGGGGGGAAAACTGAAGCTTTCTTT. Protein sequence: CSARGGKTEAFF.

The CDR3 region is CASSLGESQETQYF. CDR3 bases: TGTGCCAGCAGTTTGGGGGAAAGCCAAGAGACCCAGTACTTC. J is TRBJ2-5 and V is TRBV28, with D perhaps given as TRBD1 or TRBD2 (5 bases each). Germline lookup yields CDR1 MDHEN and CDR2 SYDVKM. Deletions cut 3 bases from V and 1 base from J, with 9 bases between. The CDR3 is 14 residues long.

This clonotype was recorded at least ten times. The rearrangement uses TRBV2 and TRBJ2-1, with 9 bases that match TRBD2. The V segment lost 7 bases and the J segment 4 bases; nucleotides outside the gene matches: 5. Germline V lookup: CDR1 SNHLY, CDR2 FYNNEI. The CDR3 is 14 amino acids. CDR3 nucleotides: TGTGCCAGCAAGGTCCTAGCGGGATACAATGAGCAGTTCTTC. This encodes CASKVLAGYNEQFF. The entire variable domain, with the rest obtained from reference TRBV2 and TRBJ2-1, is as follows: EPEVTQTPSHQVTQMGQEVILRCVPISNHLYFYWYRQILGQKVEFLVSFYNNEISEKSEIFDDQFSVERPDGSNFTLKIRSTKLEDSAMYFCASKVLAGYNEQFFGPGTRLTVL.

V and J are TRBV11-2 and TRBJ2-5, with D maybe TRBD1 (5 bases). The CDR3 length is 14 residues. The germline V and J ends were trimmed by 5 bases and 2 bases, with 12 bases remaining between them. Germline V gene lookup returns CDR1 SGHAT and CDR2 FQNNGV. DNA for the CDR3: TGTGCCAGCAGCCCCCAGGGAATACAAGAGACCCAGTACTTC. It yields the protein CASSPQGIQETQYF. Full variable domain (missing parts from reference TRBV11-2 and TRBJ2-5): EAGVAQSPRYKIIEKRQSVAFWCNPISGHATLYWYQQILGQGPKLLIQFQNNGVVDDSQLPKDRFSAERLKGVDSTLKIQPAKLEDSAVYLCASSPQGIQETQYFGPGTRLLVL.

This clonotype was seen repeatedly, ten times or more. The chain uses TRBV6-1 and TRBJ2-7; TRBD2 matches at 11 bases. The trim removed 8 bases at V and 6 bases at J, leaving 9 bases unmatched. The CDR3 length is 14 residues. Germline V gene sequence: CDR1 MNHNS, CDR2 SASEGT. Here the CDR3 reads CASLRTSGPREQYF. As DNA, the CDR3 is TGTGCCAGCCTCAGGACTAGCGGGCCCCGCGAGCAGTACTTC.